A selection of T cell receptor beta chains follows, all from one sample in a study of patients with pleural tuberculosis. TCRdb re-called the reads through MiXCR, storing one row per CDR3 protein. The data hold around 50,000 distinct CDR3 sequences, with around 7% observed a single time. Source of these receptors: a human donor with pleural tuberculosis. Each CDR3 is given with its conserved first and last residue. A D gene is named only where the DNA matches it firmly. Size values are once, few and many counts, or a class for expanded clones, and some rows have none.

V,D,J,size,DNA,CDR3
TRBV3-1,-,TRBJ2-7,-,TGTGCCAGCAGCCCTTCCGCGACCCTTCCCTACGAGCAGTACTTC,CASSPSATLPYEQYF
TRBV29-1,-,TRBJ1-6,few,TGCAGCGTTGGAGAGGGAAAGGGTTCACCCCTCCACTTT,CSVGEGKGSPLHF
TRBV27,TRBD1,TRBJ2-7,-,TGTGCCAGCAGTTTAAGACAGGGGGCTAACGAGCAGTACTTC,CASSLRQGANEQYF
TRBV15,-,TRBJ1-5,many,TGTGCCACCAGCAGAGCAGCTGGGGAAAGCAATCAGCCCCAGCATTTT,CATSRAAGESNQPQHF
TRBV15,TRBD2,TRBJ2-1,many,TGTGCCACCAGCAGAGATTTTTGGCTAGCGGAGAAGTACAATGAGCAGTTCTTC,CATSRDFWLAEKYNEQFF
TRBV12-3/TRBV12-4,-,TRBJ1-1,many,TGTGCCAGCAGTCGGGGTGGGGCGCGGAACACTGAAGCTTTCTTT,CASSRGGARNTEAFF
TRBV6-1,TRBD1,TRBJ1-4,many,TGTGCCAGCACCTCAGGGGGCAAGGATGAAAAACTGTTTTTT,CASTSGGKDEKLFF
TRBV5-4,-,TRBJ2-2,few,TGTGCCAGCAGCTTGTTAGGGAGTTTAACCGGGGAGCTGTTTTTT,CASSLLGSLTGELFF
TRBV28,-,TRBJ2-7,few,TGTGCCAGCAGCAAGGACCTCTACGAGCAGTACTTC,CASSKDLYEQYF
TRBV19,-,TRBJ2-2,few,TGTGCCAGTAGCACGGGACTGCGCGTCGGGGAGCTGTTTTTT,CASSTGLRVGELFF
TRBV20-1,TRBD1,TRBJ2-7,many,TGCAGTGCTAGCAACGCACAGGGGGCCTACGAGCAGTACTTC,CSASNAQGAYEQYF
TRBV11-2,-,TRBJ1-1,many,TGTGCCAGCAGTCTTCAAACAGTGAACACTGAAGCTTTCTTT,CASSLQTVNTEAFF
TRBV18,-,TRBJ1-1,medium-sized,TGTGCCAGCTCACCCATTCGGACCTACACTGAAGCTTTCTTT,CASSPIRTYTEAFF
TRBV3-1,TRBD1,TRBJ2-1,many,TGTGCCAGCAGCCAAGATGGACAGGGGTGGGATGAGCAGTTCTTC,CASSQDGQGWDEQFF
TRBV20-1,TRBD2,TRBJ2-1,many,TGCAGTGCAAGACTAGCGGAGCAGTTCTTC,CSARLAEQFF
TRBV29-1,TRBD2,TRBJ2-1,many,TGCAGCGTTGAGGAGGTAGCGGGAGGCAATGAGCAGTTCTTC,CSVEEVAGGNEQFF
TRBV10-3,-,TRBJ2-1,many,TGTGCCATGGGTACCCGGGACTACAATGAGCAGTTCTTC,CAMGTRDYNEQFF
TRBV20-1,TRBD1,TRBJ2-7,many,TGCAGTGCTAGAGATCCGCGGACAGGGGACTCCTACGAGCAGTACTTC,CSARDPRTGDSYEQYF
TRBV20-1,-,TRBJ1-1,many,TGCAGTGCTAGAGATATAAGAGGGGGCACTGAAGCTTTCTTT,CSARDIRGGTEAFF
TRBV6-2/TRBV6-3,-,TRBJ1-5,many,TGTGCCAGCAGAACAAGCAATCAGCCCCAGCATTTT,CASRTSNQPQHF
TRBV20-1,-,TRBJ2-3,many,TGCAGTGCTCCTCCGGGACGTTGGACAGATACGCAGTATTTT,CSAPPGRWTDTQYF
TRBV27,-,TRBJ1-2,many,TGTGCCAGCAGTTTCTCAGGGGCTAACTATGGCTACACCTTC,CASSFSGANYGYTF
TRBV27,-,TRBJ1-2,many,TGTGCCAGCAGTGAGACCGGGGTCGGCTACACCTTC,CASSETGVGYTF
TRBV4-1,TRBD2,TRBJ2-1,many,TGCGCCAGCAGCGTTGTGGGACTAGCGGACAATGAGCAGTTCTTC,CASSVVGLADNEQFF
TRBV4-1,-,TRBJ1-2,many,TGCGCCAGCAGCCAAGCAACAGGGTTGAACTATGGCTACACCTTC,CASSQATGLNYGYTF
TRBV6-2/TRBV6-3,TRBD2,TRBJ2-3,many,TGTGCCAGCAGTTACTCGGCAGGGAGGGCAGATACGCAGTATTTT,CASSYSAGRADTQYF
TRBV29-1,TRBD1,TRBJ2-5,-,TGCAGCTCCCAGGGGGTTTCTCGGGAGACCCAGTACTTC,CSSQGVSRETQYF
TRBV5-6,-,TRBJ1-1,-,TGTGCCAGCAGCTTGTACGCAGGTAGCACTGAAGCTTTCTTT,CASSLYAGSTEAFF
TRBV5-4,-,TRBJ1-6,-,TGTGCCAGCAGCTTGGGACTGCTCTCCTATAATTCACCCCTCCACTTT,CASSLGLLSYNSPLHF
TRBV29-1,-,TRBJ2-7,-,TGCAGCGCGACGGGACACCAGACCTACGAGCAGTACTTC,CSATGHQTYEQYF
TRBV11-2,TRBD1,TRBJ1-1,many,TGTGCCAGCGAAACAGGGGCTGAAGCTTTCTTT,CASETGAEAFF
TRBV29-1,TRBD1,TRBJ2-1,few,TGCAGCGTTCGGGACAGTAACAATGAGCAGTTCTTC,CSVRDSNNEQFF
TRBV29-1,-,TRBJ2-3,many,TGCAGCGTTGCTTGGCGGATACTCACAGATACGCAGTATTTT,CSVAWRILTDTQYF
TRBV4-2,TRBD1,TRBJ1-1,many,TGTGCCAGCAGCCTGACAGGGGGCGTCACTGAAGCTTTCTTT,CASSLTGGVTEAFF
TRBV5-4,-,TRBJ1-4,once,TGTGCCAGCAGCTCACCAGGGTTGGAAGAAAAACTGTTTTTT,CASSSPGLEEKLFF
TRBV2,-,TRBJ2-7,-,TGTGCCAGCAGTCCCACAGGGTCCTACGAGCAGTACTTC,CASSPTGSYEQYF
TRBV7-3,-,TRBJ2-2,many,TGTGCCAGCAGCTTTACAGGGACGAACACCGGGGAGCTGTTTTTT,CASSFTGTNTGELFF
TRBV20-1,-,TRBJ2-5,many,TGCAGTGCTAGATCCCCCGGACGGCAAGAGACCCAGTACTTC,CSARSPGRQETQYF
TRBV6-2/TRBV6-3,-,TRBJ2-1,many,TGTGCCAGCAGTTATAGGCAGATATACAATGAGCAGTTCTTC,CASSYRQIYNEQFF
TRBV4-1,-,TRBJ2-1,few,TGCGCCAGCAGCCAAGATTTGGAATCGGGCAATGAGCAGTTCTTC,CASSQDLESGNEQFF
TRBV28,-,TRBJ1-1,many,TGTGCCAGCACCGCGGTCCTCTCCACTGAAGCTTTCTTT,CASTAVLSTEAFF
TRBV12-3/TRBV12-4,-,TRBJ1-6,many,TGTGCCAGCAGTTTGGGAAGCGAAATGGGATCACCCCTCCACTTT,CASSLGSEMGSPLHF
TRBV6-1,TRBD1,TRBJ1-1,many,TGTGCCAGCAGTGAGGACAGGGAGAACACTGAAGCTTTCTTT,CASSEDRENTEAFF
TRBV11-2,-,TRBJ1-1,many,TGTGCCAGCAGCTCCCTGGCGCAGCTGAACACTGAAGCTTTCTTT,CASSSLAQLNTEAFF
TRBV6-4,-,TRBJ2-3,many,TGTGCCAGCAGGGACGACCGACTTTCCACAGATACGCAGTATTTT,CASRDDRLSTDTQYF